A single sample gave rise to the 10 T cell receptor beta chains below, sequenced in a study of T cells after yellow fever vaccination. TCRdb re-called the 5' RACE reads through MiXCR, storing one row per CDR3 protein. This sample has 400,000 to 650,000 distinct CDR3 sequences, with 20% to 25% found just once. The source was PBMCs, collected around 3 weeks after the first yellow fever vaccination. Receptors were obtained from a man younger than 30 who received the YFV17D yellow fever vaccine.

This clonotype has more than one count but fewer than ten. The V and J genes are TRBV7-2 and TRBJ2-3; maybe TRBD1 (5 bases). The CDR3 extends over 14 amino acids. CDR1 and CDR2 (germline): SGHTA, FQGNSA. V lost 5 bases, J lost 2 bases, and 11 bases lay in between. The CDR3 nucleotides are TGTGCCAGCAGCCCAGACAGCACCACAGATACGCAGTATTTT. This translates into CASSPDSTTDTQYF.

This clonotype was seen a few times. V usage is TRBV7-3 and J usage is TRBJ2-1; 8 bases fit TRBD2. J was trimmed by 3 bases and V by 1 base; bases with no gene match: 5. This CDR3 has 16 amino acids. From germline, CDR1 is SGHTA and CDR2 FQGTGA. In nucleotides, the CDR3 is TGTGCCAGCAGCTTAAACTCCGGGGGGGTCTACAATGAGCAGTTCTTC. It specifies CASSLNSGGVYNEQFF.

This chain connects TRBV2 to TRBJ2-1, with TRBD1 identical over 12 bases. The germline V gene has CDR1 SNHLY and CDR2 FYNNEI. The V gene end was trimmed by 4 bases and the J gene end by 8 bases; junction bases not matched to a gene: 6. The length of the CDR3 is 15 residues. The CDR3 nucleotides read TGTGCCAGCAGTGTGGGGACAGGGGGCCAGGATGAGCAGTTCTTC. Its translation is CASSVGTGGQDEQFF.

DNA of the CDR3: TGCGCCAGCAGCCAAGCCGGGGGCTCCTACGAGCAGTACTTC. Translating it yields CASSQAGGSYEQYF. The genes are TRBV4-3 and TRBJ2-7; TRBD2 might be the D (6 bases). CDR3 length: 14 residues. The V and J ends lost 1 base and 0 bases respectively, with 7 bases between them. Germline V gives CDR1 LGHNA, CDR2 YSLEER.

This clonotype was detected a few times. V and J are TRBV7-9 and TRBJ1-1; a weak D match, TRBD1 (6 bases). V was pared by 11 bases and J by 5 bases, with 15 bases between. CDR3 length: 12 amino acids. Germline CDR1 SEHNR, CDR2 FQNEAQ (reference sequence). In nucleotides, the CDR3 is TGTGCCGGTTCCACAGGGAGGACTGAAGCTTTCTTT. This encodes CAGSTGRTEAFF.

The genes are TRBV7-9 and TRBJ1-1; weak D call: TRBD1 (5 bases). Germline V gene lookup returns CDR1 SEHNR and CDR2 FQNEAQ (reference sequence). CDR3 length equals 16 residues. Trimming pared 5 bases from V and 1 base from J, leaving 17 bases between. This chain's CDR3 is CASSRTGGGPNTEAFF. CDR3 nucleotide sequence: TGTGCCAGCAGCCGGACTGGGGGAGGGCCGAACACTGAAGCTTTCTTT.

This clonotype has only a few counts. The genes are TRBV5-1 and TRBJ1-1, with D perhaps matching TRBD1 (5 bases). CDR1 is SGHRS, CDR2 YFSETQ, per germline. The CDR3 has 14 amino acids. Trimming left V 4 bases short and J 5 bases short, with 15 bases between. The CDR3 here is CASSGGTGGTEAFF. Written as DNA, the CDR3 is TGCGCCAGCAGCGGAGGGACCGGGGGGACTGAAGCTTTCTTT.

The CDR3 is CSAREKGKRGGIETQYF. The CDR3 coding sequence is TGCAGTGCTAGAGAGAAGGGCAAGCGGGGGGGGATTGAGACCCAGTACTTC. The V and J genes are TRBV20-1 and TRBJ2-5, with TRBD2 matching over 10 bases. CDR1 is DFQATT, CDR2 SNEGSKA, per germline (reference sequence). V gave up 0 bases and J gave up 5 bases; unmatched junction bases: 12. The CDR3 spans 17 residues.

This clonotype was seen a handful of times. The CDR3 sequence is CASSRGQGEQYF. DNA of the CDR3: TGCGCCAGCAGCCGGGGACAGGGCGAGCAGTACTTC. J is TRBJ2-7 and V is TRBV4-3, with TRBD1 identical over 9 bases. The CDR3 has 12 amino acids. Germline V gene lookup returns CDR1 LGHNA and CDR2 YSLEER. The V segment lost 4 bases and the J segment 6 bases; nucleotides outside the gene matches: 1.

This clonotype was found a few times. The chain uses TRBV6-1 and TRBJ2-7, with D possibly matching TRBD2 (7 bases). V lost 7 bases to trimming and J lost 3 bases, with 19 bases between them. Germline V gene lookup returns CDR1 MNHNS and CDR2 SASEGT. CDR3 size: 15 residues. DNA for the CDR3: TGTGCCAGCACCCTCCGGGGGGCACTGGGCTACGAGCAGTACTTC. Translating gives CASTLRGALGYEQYF.